The T cell receptor (beta chain) described here comes from a study of identical twins. This clonotype showed up just a few times. Its antigen is unidentified. TCRdb passed the 5' RACE reads through MiXCR, listing each CDR3 protein once. The table shows some 900,000 distinct CDR3 sequences, with 12% occurring only once. There are 14 residues in the CDR3. Trimming took 7 bases from V and 5 from J, leaving 15 bases between them. Notes on the study in general: Beta clonotypes that were abundant in cord blood contained fewer insertions, a pattern absent from memory repertoires.

These data also featured in a second study, about yellow fever vaccine responses in identical twins.

This clonotype was obtained from a woman under 30 in good health. The sequenced material came from PBMCs. The chain couples TRBV12-3 or TRBV12-4 to TRBJ1-5; D is perhaps TRBD1 (5 bases). As DNA, the CDR3 is TGTGCCAGCATGGGGGGGGGTCCTCATCAGCCCCAGCATTTT. It yields the protein CASMGGGPHQPQHF.